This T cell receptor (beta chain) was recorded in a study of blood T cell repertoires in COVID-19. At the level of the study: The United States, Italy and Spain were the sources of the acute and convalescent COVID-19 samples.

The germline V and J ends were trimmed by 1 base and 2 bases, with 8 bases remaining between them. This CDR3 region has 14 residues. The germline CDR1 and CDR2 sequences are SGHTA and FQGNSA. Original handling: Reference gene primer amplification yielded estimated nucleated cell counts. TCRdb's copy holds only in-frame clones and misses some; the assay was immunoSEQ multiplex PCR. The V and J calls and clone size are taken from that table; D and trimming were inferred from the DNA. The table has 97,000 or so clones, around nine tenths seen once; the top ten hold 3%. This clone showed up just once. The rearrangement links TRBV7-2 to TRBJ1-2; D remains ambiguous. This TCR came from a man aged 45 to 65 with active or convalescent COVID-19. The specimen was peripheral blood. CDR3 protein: CASSLDPGNYGYTF. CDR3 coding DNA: TGTGCCAGCAGCTTAGATCCAGGAAACTATGGCTACACCTTC.